This T cell receptor beta chain was recorded in a study of patients and donors after allogeneic stem cell transplantation. MiXCR, run by TCRdb on the RT-PCR reads, gives a single entry per CDR3 protein. Counted here are about 57,000 distinct CDR3 sequences, 10% to 15% occurring once; the ten biggest clones make up approximately 32%. Trimming cost V 8 bases and J 8 bases, with 19 bases left between them. CDR1 is MNHEY, CDR2 SVGAGI, per germline. This CDR3 has 14 amino acids. The specimen was blood, either unsorted or a sorted T cell fraction (not recorded which). J is TRBJ2-1 and V is TRBV6-5; D uncertain. This clonotype originated in a human donor who was either an allogeneic HSCT recipient or a stem cell or donor lymphocyte infusion donor (not recorded which). It is not recorded whose cells these are; they may come from a transplant donor. The CDR3: CASSFSGGMDEQFF. The CDR3 DNA follows: TGTGCCAGCTCCTTTTCTGGTGGGATGGATGAGCAGTTCTTC.